Sequencing of this T cell receptor beta chain was carried out in a study of cytomegalovirus exposure and HLA in healthy donors. Study details: Tens of millions of unique TCRs from HLA-typed donors made up an early data release. General study results and limits: Trimming of TCR beta V- and J-genes showed a link, identified in a later analysis, to a missense DCLRE1C variant.

This clone was counted a single time. Its specificity is unknown. Researchers ran the PCR with 60 Vbeta and 13 Jbeta primers. Using immunoSEQ multiplex PCR, the repertoire was profiled, and TCRdb retains in-frame clones only, with some absent. The data hold around 110,000 clones, with 81% observed a single time. The CDR3 length is 14 residues. In germline, CDR1 is SGHRS, CDR2 YFSETQ. Losses at the gene ends were 1 base for V and 3 bases for J; bases not matched to a gene: 0. The sequence was collected from a young man in good health and CMV-seronegative. The rearrangement links TRBV5-1 to TRBJ2-3; 9 nucleotides agree with TRBD2. Sequenced input: PBMCs. This chain's CDR3 is CASSLTSGTDTQYF. The DNA of the CDR3 is TGCGCCAGCAGCTTGACTAGCGGGACAGATACGCAGTATTTT.